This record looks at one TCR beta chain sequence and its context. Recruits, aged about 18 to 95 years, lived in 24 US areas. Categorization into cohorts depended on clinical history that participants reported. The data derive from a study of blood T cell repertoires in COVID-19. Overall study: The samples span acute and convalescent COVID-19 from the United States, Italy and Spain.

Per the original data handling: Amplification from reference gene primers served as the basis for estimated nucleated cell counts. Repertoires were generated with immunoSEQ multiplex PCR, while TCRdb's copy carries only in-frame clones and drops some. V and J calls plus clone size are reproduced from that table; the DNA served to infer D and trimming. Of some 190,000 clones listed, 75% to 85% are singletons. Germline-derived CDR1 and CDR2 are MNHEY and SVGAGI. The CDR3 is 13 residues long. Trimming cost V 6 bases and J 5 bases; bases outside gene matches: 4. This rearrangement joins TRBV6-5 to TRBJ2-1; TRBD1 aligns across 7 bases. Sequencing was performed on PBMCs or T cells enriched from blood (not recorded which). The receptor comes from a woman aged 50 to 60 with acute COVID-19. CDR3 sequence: CASRRGTDNEQFF. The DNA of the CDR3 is TGTGCCAGCAGACGAGGGACAGACAATGAGCAGTTCTTC.